This T cell receptor (beta chain) was captured in a study of blood T cells in healthy people across ages. Study-level findings and limits: Percentage of naive T cells showed a strong correlation with TCR beta diversity.

As to this clonotype: No antigen is known for it.

Through a sample-barcoded 5' primer and a J-beta primer mix, a second PCR was run for 7 to 11 cycles. TCRdb re-called the 5' RACE reads through MiXCR, storing one row per CDR3 protein. The sample carries roughly 1.5 million distinct CDR3 sequences, around 40% recorded once. The CDR3 is 17 residues long. Germline CDR1 and CDR2: SEHNR and FQNEAQ (reference sequence). V was shortened by 2 bases and J by 5 bases, with 19 bases between the two germline ends. Sequencing input: blood. The chain is built from TRBV7-9 and TRBJ2-1, with a possible D match to TRBD2 (5 bases). The receptor's source is a woman aged 18 to 35 in good health. CDR3 nucleotides: TGTGCCAGCAGCTTAAGCGAAGCTGGGGTCGGGGACAATGAGCAGTTCTTC. This encodes CASSLSEAGVGDNEQFF.